This T cell receptor beta chain emerged from a study of shared clonotypes between healthy human individuals. Study-wide results and limits: Researchers sampled only blood; tissue repertoires likely differ.

Under the authors' procedure: In the immunoSEQ data, sequences were junction-only and lacked quality scores, so filtering differed. Repertoires were generated with immunoSEQ multiplex PCR, while TCRdb's copy carries only in-frame clones and drops some. V and J calls and clone size are copied from that table; D and trimming were computed from the DNA. The repertoire holds around 2.1 million clones, with around 93% as singletons. Trimming shortened V by 0 bases and J by 1 base, and 11 bases separated the two germline ends. CDR1 and CDR2 (germline): SGDLS, YYNGEE. The CDR3 is 16 amino acids. It was CD45RO-negative cells, positively selected for CCR7, that made up naive CD8 cells, with terminally differentiated effector memory CD45RA+ cells excluded. The study drew all its donors from Caucasian adults living in Nashville, Tennessee. Remarks on this clone: Its cognate antigen is unknown.

The V gene is TRBV9, the J gene TRBJ1-5, with unresolved D. Sequencing was carried out using naive CD8+ T cells from PBMCs. The sequence was obtained from a man younger than 35 in good health. Some clones in this sample may be carry-over from other donors' samples. The CDR3 DNA follows: TGTGCCAGCAGCGTAGGAAGTGTCGGGAGCAATCAGCCCCAGCATTTT. Its translation: CASSVGSVGSNQPQHF.